This TCR beta chain is from a study of cytomegalovirus exposure and HLA in healthy donors. A word on this clone: Its matching antigen is unknown.

13 Jbeta primers and 60 Vbeta primers were used for the PCR. The data were produced by immunoSEQ multiplex PCR, yet TCRdb's version contains in-frame clones alone and is incomplete. The sample lists more than 50,000 clones, over 60% occurring once. The study, taken as a whole, reports: A few chains tied to CMV proved CMV antigen-specific in vitro. TCR beta sequences reportedly predicted most subjects' HLA-A and HLA-B alleles accurately. In a later analysis, at a false discovery rate of 0.05, 16,951 TCR beta sequences were associated with HLA alleles.

Germline trimming cut 2 bases from V and 8 bases from J; bases unmatched to any gene: 6. Germline V gives CDR1 GTSNPN, CDR2 SVGIG (reference sequence). There are 14 residues in the CDR3. Specimen: PBMCs. The V call is TRBV30, the J call TRBJ1-6, with TRBD1 matching 7 bases. This receptor was identified in a middle-aged man in good health and CMV-seropositive. CDR3 in amino acids: CAWSYDRVYSPLHF. The CDR3, as DNA: TGTGCCTGGAGTTATGACAGGGTGTATTCACCCCTCCACTTT.